These T cell receptor beta chains were read from a single sample in a study of radiation and T cells in renal cell carcinoma. The repertoire was sequenced with immunoSEQ multiplex PCR; TCRdb's copy has only in-frame clones and lacks some. The data contain 150,000 to 160,000 clones, around 90% of them singletons. Sequences were derived from blood, sampled from a patient whose treatment included radiotherapy and nephrectomy. Receptors originate from a woman aged 45-60 years with renal cell carcinoma. CDR3s include the opening cysteine and the closing phenylalanine or tryptophan. A D gene is named only where the DNA matches it firmly. Part of the rows lack a size; the others show once, few, many or a class for expanded clones.

v_gene,abundance,d_gene,j_gene,CDR3aa,CDR3nt
TRBV15,NA,TRBD1,TRBJ2-6,CATATGASGANVLTF,TGTGCCACTGCAACAGGGGCCTCTGGGGCCAACGTCCTGACTTTC
TRBV5-4,NA,TRBD1,TRBJ1-2,CASSIDREGGGYTF,TGTGCCAGCAGCATCGACAGGGAGGGAGGTGGCTACACCTTC
TRBV7-8,NA,NA,TRBJ2-7,CASSLLISSYEQYF,TGTGCCAGCAGCTTACTTATAAGCTCCTACGAGCAGTACTTC
TRBV6-5,NA,NA,TRBJ1-5,CASRGANSNQPQHF,TGTGCCAGCCGTGGAGCAAATAGTAATCAGCCCCAGCATTTT
TRBV19,NA,NA,TRBJ2-6,CASSYPGQVSSGANVLTF,TGTGCCAGTAGTTACCCGGGGCAGGTGAGCTCTGGGGCCAACGTCCTGACTTTC
TRBV7-9,NA,TRBD2,TRBJ2-5,CASFFGQGSGGARETQYF,TGTGCCAGTTTTTTCGGTCAGGGTAGCGGGGGGGCGAGGGAGACCCAGTACTTC
TRBV6-1,NA,NA,TRBJ1-2,CASSGAGIDGYGYTF,TGTGCCAGCAGTGGGGCAGGGATTGACGGCTATGGCTACACCTTC
TRBV18,NA,TRBD2,TRBJ2-5,CASSPRAGGKETQYF,TGTGCCAGCTCACCAAGAGCGGGGGGAAAAGAGACCCAGTACTTC
TRBV10-1,NA,NA,TRBJ2-1,CASSEGLVGLGNEQFF,TGCGCCAGCAGTGAAGGGTTGGTTGGACTGGGAAATGAGCAGTTCTTC
TRBV6-1,NA,TRBD1,TRBJ2-7,CASSGGQSLYEQYF,TGTGCCAGCAGTGGGGGACAGAGCCTCTACGAGCAGTACTTC
TRBV11-2,NA,TRBD1,TRBJ1-2,CASSHTGTGFGYTF,TGTGCCAGCAGCCACACCGGGACAGGGTTTGGCTACACCTTC
TRBV7-2,NA,NA,TRBJ2-5,CASSADGREETQYF,TGTGCCAGCAGCGCAGACGGCAGAGAAGAGACCCAGTACTTC
TRBV9,NA,TRBD1,TRBJ1-6,CASSVSGQATSPLHF,TGTGCCAGCAGCGTTTCGGGACAGGCGACTTCACCCCTCCACTTT
TRBV2,NA,NA,TRBJ2-7,CASSPSYYEQYF,TGTGCCAGCAGTCCCAGTTACTACGAGCAGTACTTC
TRBV5-4,once,NA,TRBJ2-5,CASSLSGTHIGSQYF,TGTGCCAGCAGCCTGTCCGGGACCCACATCGGGTCCCAGTACTTC
TRBV9,NA,TRBD2,TRBJ2-3,CASSVDSGGGSSDTQYF,TGTGCCAGCAGCGTAGATTCGGGGGGAGGGTCCTCAGATACGCAGTATTTT
TRBV19,NA,NA,TRBJ1-5,CASSRGAGNQPQHF,TGTGCCAGTAGTAGAGGTGCGGGCAATCAGCCCCAGCATTTT
TRBV5-4,NA,TRBD2,TRBJ2-3,CASSLGRTSGGGQYF,TGTGCCAGCAGCTTGGGGCGGACTAGCGGGGGAGGGCAGTATTTT
TRBV5-8,NA,TRBD1,TRBJ2-3,CASSLGTGGDTQYF,TGTGCCAGCAGCTTGGGGACAGGGGGCGATACGCAGTATTTT
TRBV5-4,NA,TRBD2,TRBJ2-3,CASSQGLAGTDTQYF,TGTGCCAGCAGCCAAGGACTAGCGGGCACAGATACGCAGTATTTT
TRBV30,NA,NA,TRBJ2-7,CAWRTGTVREQYF,TGTGCCTGGAGAACAGGGACCGTCCGCGAGCAGTACTTC
TRBV7-9,NA,NA,TRBJ1-6,CASSLEGGSPLHF,TGTGCCAGCAGCTTAGAGGGGGGATCACCCCTCCACTTT
TRBV5-4,NA,NA,TRBJ1-2,CASSLTGSSGYTF,TGTGCCAGCAGCTTGACAGGGAGTAGCGGCTACACCTTC
TRBV5-4,few,NA,TRBJ2-7,CASSLGGRQQYF,TGTGCCAGCAGCTTGGGGGGTAGGCAGCAGTACTTC
TRBV6-5,NA,NA,TRBJ1-5,CASSYSRDAGQPQHF,TGTGCCAGCAGTTACTCGAGGGACGCCGGTCAGCCCCAGCATTTT
TRBV19,NA,TRBD1,TRBJ1-3,CASRSQGADGNTIYF,TGTGCCAGTAGATCACAGGGGGCTGATGGAAACACCATATATTTT
TRBV6-5,NA,NA,TRBJ2-3,CASRISRVGTQYF,TGTGCCAGCAGAATAAGTAGGGTGGGTACGCAGTATTTT
TRBV19,medium-sized,TRBD1,TRBJ1-2,CASRAGTGLYGYTF,TGTGCCAGTAGGGCCGGGACAGGGCTCTATGGCTACACCTTC
TRBV5-1,NA,NA,TRBJ1-2,CASSLALASIYGYTF,TGCGCCAGCAGCTTGGCCTTAGCCTCCATCTATGGCTACACCTTC
TRBV7-2,NA,TRBD2,TRBJ2-3,CASSSTTPAGTDTQYF,TGTGCCAGCAGCTCCACGACTCCAGCGGGGACAGATACGCAGTATTTT
TRBV7-9,NA,NA,TRBJ2-1,CASSLVVGGEQFF,TGTGCCAGCAGCTTAGTAGTGGGAGGTGAGCAGTTCTTC
TRBV9,NA,NA,TRBJ2-2,CASSSTPGPDRNTGELFF,TGTGCCAGCAGCTCCACTCCAGGCCCGGACAGGAACACCGGGGAGCTGTTTTTT
TRBV19,once,NA,TRBJ2-2,CASSTQGTVGELFF,TGTGCCAGTAGCACGCAGGGGACCGTCGGGGAGCTGTTTTTT
TRBV11-3,NA,NA,TRBJ2-6,CASSPYSGANVLTF,TGTGCCAGCAGCCCCTACTCTGGGGCCAACGTCCTGACTTTC
TRBV25-1,few,NA,TRBJ1-1,CASSVDGLMNTEAFF,TGTGCCAGCAGTGTGGACGGATTAATGAACACTGAAGCTTTCTTT
TRBV6-5,NA,NA,TRBJ2-1,CASIPGGGIYNEQFF,TGTGCCAGCATCCCAGGGGGGGGGATTTACAATGAGCAGTTCTTC
TRBV9,NA,NA,TRBJ1-1,CASSAVTEAFF,TGTGCCAGCAGCGCCGTAACTGAAGCTTTCTTT
TRBV4-3,once,NA,TRBJ1-2,CASSPTTGLDGYTF,TGCGCCAGCAGCCCAACGACAGGATTGGATGGCTACACCTTC
TRBV19,NA,NA,TRBJ1-1,CASSILGQFEAFF,TGTGCCAGTAGTATCCTAGGACAGTTTGAAGCTTTCTTT
TRBV19,NA,NA,TRBJ2-7,CASSWVGEGNEQYF,TGTGCCAGTAGCTGGGTGGGGGAAGGGAACGAGCAGTACTTC
TRBV18,NA,NA,TRBJ2-2,CASSPASTGELFF,TGTGCCAGCTCACCAGCTTCCACCGGGGAGCTGTTTTTT
TRBV6-6,NA,NA,TRBJ2-7,CASSHTGQKTYEQYF,TGTGCCAGCAGTCATACAGGACAGAAGACCTACGAGCAGTACTTC
TRBV5-4,NA,NA,TRBJ2-5,CAIPGLGPTQYF,TGTGCCATACCGGGACTTGGCCCTACCCAGTACTTC
TRBV19,NA,TRBD1,TRBJ1-1,CASSSYRGMNTEAFF,TGTGCCAGTAGTTCCTACAGGGGAATGAACACTGAAGCTTTCTTT
TRBV5-1,NA,NA,TRBJ1-2,CASSLGDLTNYGYTF,TGCGCCAGCAGCTTGGGAGATCTTACTAACTATGGCTACACCTTC
TRBV7-9,NA,NA,TRBJ2-7,CASSKRTTYEQYF,TGTGCCAGCAGCAAGCGGACAACTTACGAGCAGTACTTC
TRBV7-6,NA,NA,TRBJ2-7,CASSLDLQSYEQYF,TGTGCCAGCAGCTTAGACCTTCAATCCTACGAGCAGTACTTC
TRBV19,NA,TRBD2,TRBJ2-1,CASKIGGGADEQFF,TGTGCCAGTAAAATTGGCGGGGGGGCCGATGAGCAGTTCTTC
TRBV9,NA,NA,TRBJ2-1,CASSVNPGLYNEQFF,TGTGCCAGCAGCGTTAATCCCGGGCTCTACAATGAGCAGTTCTTC
TRBV27,NA,NA,TRBJ2-2,CASSFGQTKYTGELFF,TGTGCCAGCAGTTTCGGACAGACCAAATACACCGGGGAGCTGTTTTTT
TRBV18,NA,NA,TRBJ1-2,CASSPLPGGANDGYTF,TGTGCCAGCTCACCCCTCCCGGGGGGAGCGAACGATGGCTACACCTTC
TRBV5-8,NA,NA,TRBJ2-7,CASSLRSWRQGYEQYF,TGTGCCAGCAGCTTACGCAGTTGGAGGCAGGGGTACGAGCAGTACTTC
TRBV5-1,NA,TRBD2,TRBJ2-3,CASSLTSGGAPDTQYF,TGCGCCAGCAGCCTAACTAGCGGGGGGGCCCCAGATACGCAGTATTTT
TRBV4-3,NA,NA,TRBJ2-7,CASSQDGPSAAYEQYF,TGCGCCAGCAGCCAAGACGGACCTAGCGCCGCCTACGAGCAGTACTTC
TRBV30,NA,NA,TRBJ1-2,CAWLKDSLSGGYTF,TGTGCCTGGCTAAAGGACAGTCTTTCAGGTGGCTACACCTTC